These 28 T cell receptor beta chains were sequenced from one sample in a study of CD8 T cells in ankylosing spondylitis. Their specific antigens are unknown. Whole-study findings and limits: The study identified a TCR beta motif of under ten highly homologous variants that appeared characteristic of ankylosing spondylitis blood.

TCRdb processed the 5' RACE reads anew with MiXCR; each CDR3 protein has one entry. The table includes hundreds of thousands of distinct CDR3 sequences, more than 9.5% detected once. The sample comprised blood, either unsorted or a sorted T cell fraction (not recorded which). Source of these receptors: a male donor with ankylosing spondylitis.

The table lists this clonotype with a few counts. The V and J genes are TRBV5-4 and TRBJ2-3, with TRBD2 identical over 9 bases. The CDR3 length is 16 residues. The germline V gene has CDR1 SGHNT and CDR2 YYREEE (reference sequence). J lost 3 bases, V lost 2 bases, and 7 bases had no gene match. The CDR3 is CASSFPSSGKTDTQYF. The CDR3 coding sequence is TGTGCCAGCAGCTTCCCGTCTAGCGGGAAGACAGATACGCAGTATTTT.

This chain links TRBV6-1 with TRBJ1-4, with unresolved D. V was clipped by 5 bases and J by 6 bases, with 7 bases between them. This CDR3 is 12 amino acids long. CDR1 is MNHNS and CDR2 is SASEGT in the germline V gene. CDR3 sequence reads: CASSRTDEKLFF. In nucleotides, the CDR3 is TGTGCCAGCAGTCGGACGGATGAAAAACTGTTTTTT.

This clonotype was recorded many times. The CDR3: CASSSILYQGIGTGELFF. The CDR3 region has the DNA TGCGCCAGCAGCTCAATTCTGTACCAGGGGATTGGCACCGGGGAGCTGTTTTTT. The chain recombines TRBV5-1 with TRBJ2-2, with D possibly TRBD1 on 6 matching bases. Between the trimmed V and J ends, which lost 3 bases and 4 bases, there was a span of 22 bases. Germline CDR1 is SGHRS and CDR2 is YFSETQ. The CDR3 is 18 residues long.

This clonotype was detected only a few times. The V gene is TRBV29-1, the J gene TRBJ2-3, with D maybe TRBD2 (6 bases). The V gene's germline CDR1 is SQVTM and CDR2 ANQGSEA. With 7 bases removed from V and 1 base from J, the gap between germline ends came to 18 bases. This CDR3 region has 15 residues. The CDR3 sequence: CSAGSGARGTDTQYF. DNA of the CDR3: TGCAGCGCGGGTAGCGGAGCCCGGGGCACAGATACGCAGTATTTT.

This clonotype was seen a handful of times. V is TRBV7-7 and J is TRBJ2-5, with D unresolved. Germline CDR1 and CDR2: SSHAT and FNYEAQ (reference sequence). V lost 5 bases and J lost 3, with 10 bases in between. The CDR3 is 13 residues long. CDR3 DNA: TGTGCCAGCAGCCTGACACTAAAAGAGACCCAGTACTTC. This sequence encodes CASSLTLKETQYF.

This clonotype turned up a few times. The CDR3 nucleotides are TGTGCCAGCAGCCAAGGGGCCCCAGGGTCTAATGAAAAACTGTTTTTT. Translating gives CASSQGAPGSNEKLFF. The chain joins TRBV3-1 to TRBJ1-4; D perhaps matches TRBD1 (5 bases). This CDR3 is built from 16 residues. The V and J ends lost 1 base and 3 bases respectively, with 12 bases between them. From germline, CDR1 is LGHDT and CDR2 YNNKEL (reference sequence). The complete variable domain, with remaining parts taken from reference TRBV3-1 and TRBJ1-4, reads DTAVSQTPKYLVTQMGNDKSIKCEQNLGHDTMYWYKQDSKKFLKIMFSYNNKELIINETVPNRFSPKSPDKAHLNLHINSLELGDSAVYFCASSQGAPGSNEKLFFGSGTQLSVL.

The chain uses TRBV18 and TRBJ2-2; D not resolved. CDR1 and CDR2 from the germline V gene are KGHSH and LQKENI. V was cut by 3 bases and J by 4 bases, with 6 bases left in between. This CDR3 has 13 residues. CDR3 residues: CASSPQVTGELFF. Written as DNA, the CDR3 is TGTGCCAGCTCACCCCAGGTCACCGGGGAGCTGTTTTTT.

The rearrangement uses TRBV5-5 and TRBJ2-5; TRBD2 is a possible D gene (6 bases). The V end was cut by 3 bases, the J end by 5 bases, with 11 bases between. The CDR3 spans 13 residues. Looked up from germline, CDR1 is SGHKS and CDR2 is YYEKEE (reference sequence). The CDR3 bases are TGTGCCAGCAGCTACGGAGGAGGGGAGACCCAGTACTTC. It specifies CASSYGGGETQYF.

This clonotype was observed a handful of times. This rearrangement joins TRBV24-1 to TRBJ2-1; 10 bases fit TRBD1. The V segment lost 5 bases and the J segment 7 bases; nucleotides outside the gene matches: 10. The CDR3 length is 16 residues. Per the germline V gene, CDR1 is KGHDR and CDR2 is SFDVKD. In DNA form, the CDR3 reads TGTGCCACCAGTGCCACCGGGACAGGGGATCGGAATGAGCAGTTCTTC. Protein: CATSATGTGDRNEQFF.

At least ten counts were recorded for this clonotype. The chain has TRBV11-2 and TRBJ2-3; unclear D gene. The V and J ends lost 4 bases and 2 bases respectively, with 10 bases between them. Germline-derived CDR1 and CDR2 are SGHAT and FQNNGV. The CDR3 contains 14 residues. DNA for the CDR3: TGTGCCAGCAGCTACCCGGATTACACAGATACGCAGTATTTT. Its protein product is CASSYPDYTDTQYF.

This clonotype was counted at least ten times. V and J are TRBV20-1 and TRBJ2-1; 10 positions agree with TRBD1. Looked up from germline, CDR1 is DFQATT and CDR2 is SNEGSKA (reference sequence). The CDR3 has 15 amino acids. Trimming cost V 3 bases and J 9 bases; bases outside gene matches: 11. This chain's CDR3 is CSASLRDRGFGEQFF. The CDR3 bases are TGCAGTGCTAGCCTGAGGGACAGGGGTTTTGGTGAGCAGTTCTTC.

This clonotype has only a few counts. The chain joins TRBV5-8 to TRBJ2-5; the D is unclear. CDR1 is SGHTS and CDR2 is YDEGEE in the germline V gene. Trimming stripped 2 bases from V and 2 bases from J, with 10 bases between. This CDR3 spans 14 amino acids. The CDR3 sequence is CASSLRVLQETQYF. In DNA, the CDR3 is TGTGCCAGCAGCTTACGTGTTCTACAAGAGACCCAGTACTTC.

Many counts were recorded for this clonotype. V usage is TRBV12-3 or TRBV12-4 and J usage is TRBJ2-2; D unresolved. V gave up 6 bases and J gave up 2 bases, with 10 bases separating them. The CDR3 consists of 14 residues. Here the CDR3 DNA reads TGTGCCAGCAGGGGCGCTCCTAACACCGGGGAGCTGTTTTTT. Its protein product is CASRGAPNTGELFF.

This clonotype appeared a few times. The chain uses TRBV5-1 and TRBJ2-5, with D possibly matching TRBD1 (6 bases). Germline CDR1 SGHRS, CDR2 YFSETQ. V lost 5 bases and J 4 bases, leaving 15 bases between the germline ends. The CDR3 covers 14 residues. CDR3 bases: TGCGCCAGCAGATCTAGGGGGTGGGGAGAGACCCAGTACTTC. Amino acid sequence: CASRSRGWGETQYF.

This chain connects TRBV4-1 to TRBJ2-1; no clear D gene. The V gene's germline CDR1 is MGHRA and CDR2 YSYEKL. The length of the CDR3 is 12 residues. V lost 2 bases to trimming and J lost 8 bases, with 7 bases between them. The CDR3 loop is CASSQSGYEQFF. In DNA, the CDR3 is TGCGCCAGCAGCCAATCCGGTTATGAGCAGTTCTTC.

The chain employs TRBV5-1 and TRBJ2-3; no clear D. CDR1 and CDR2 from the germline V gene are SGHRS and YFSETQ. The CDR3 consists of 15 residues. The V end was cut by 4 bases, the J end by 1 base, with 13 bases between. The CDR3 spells CASSVLGPGTDTQYF. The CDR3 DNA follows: TGCGCCAGCAGCGTCTTGGGCCCCGGCACAGATACGCAGTATTTT. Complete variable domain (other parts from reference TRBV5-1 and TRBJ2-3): KAGVTQTPRYLIKTRGQQVTLSCSPISGHRSVSWYQQTPGQGLQFLFEYFSETQRNKGNFPGRFSGRQFSNSRSEMNVSTLELGDSALYLCASSVLGPGTDTQYFGPGTRLTVL.

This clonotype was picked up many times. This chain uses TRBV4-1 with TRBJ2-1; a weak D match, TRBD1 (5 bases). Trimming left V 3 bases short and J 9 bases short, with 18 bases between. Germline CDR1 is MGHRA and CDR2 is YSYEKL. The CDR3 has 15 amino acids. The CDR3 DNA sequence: TGCGCCAGCAGCCATGTAACAGGCCAGGTCCGTGAGCAGTTCTTC. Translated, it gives CASSHVTGQVREQFF.

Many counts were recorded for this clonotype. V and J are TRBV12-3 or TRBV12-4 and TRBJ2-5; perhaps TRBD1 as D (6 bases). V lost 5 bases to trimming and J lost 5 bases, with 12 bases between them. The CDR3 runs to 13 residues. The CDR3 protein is CASSRPGEETQYF. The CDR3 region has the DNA TGTGCCAGCAGTAGACCAGGGGAGGAGACCCAGTACTTC.

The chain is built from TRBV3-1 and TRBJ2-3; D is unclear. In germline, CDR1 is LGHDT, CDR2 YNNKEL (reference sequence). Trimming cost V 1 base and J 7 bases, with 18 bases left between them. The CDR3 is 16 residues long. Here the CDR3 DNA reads TGTGCCAGCAGCCAAGTTACGGGCGTAAGGGTCCATACGCAGTATTTT. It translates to CASSQVTGVRVHTQYF.

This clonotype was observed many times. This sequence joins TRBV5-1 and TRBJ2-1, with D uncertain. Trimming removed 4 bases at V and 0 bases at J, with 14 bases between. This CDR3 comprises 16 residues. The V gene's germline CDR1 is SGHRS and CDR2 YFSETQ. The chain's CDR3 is CASSPKRLSSYNEQFF. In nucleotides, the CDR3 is TGCGCCAGCAGCCCCAAGCGACTGAGCTCCTACAATGAGCAGTTCTTC.

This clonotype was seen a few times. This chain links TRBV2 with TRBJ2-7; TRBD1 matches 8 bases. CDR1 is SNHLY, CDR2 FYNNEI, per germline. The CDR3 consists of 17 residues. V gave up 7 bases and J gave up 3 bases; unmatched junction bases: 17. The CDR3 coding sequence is TGTGCCAGCACCGAGGGGGCAGGGGGCCTCCGTTTCTACGAGCAGTACTTC. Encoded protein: CASTEGAGGLRFYEQYF.

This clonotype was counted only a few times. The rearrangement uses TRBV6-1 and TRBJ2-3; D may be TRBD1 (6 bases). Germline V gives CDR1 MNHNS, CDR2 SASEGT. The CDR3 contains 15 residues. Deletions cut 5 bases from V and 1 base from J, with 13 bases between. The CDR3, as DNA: TGTGCCAGCAGTAGAGGGGGTCGCGGCACAGATACGCAGTATTTT. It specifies CASSRGGRGTDTQYF.

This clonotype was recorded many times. The CDR3 protein is CASSTNTDTQYF. DNA of the CDR3: TGTGCCAGCAGCACGAACACAGATACGCAGTATTTT. The chain combines TRBV7-8 with TRBJ2-3; D call uncertain. The V and J ends lost 5 bases and 2 bases respectively, with 5 bases between them. Germline assignment: CDR1 SGHVS and CDR2 FQNEAQ. The CDR3 has 12 amino acids.

The CDR3 nucleotides are TGCGCCACCCTCTTTCAGACAGGCGTTAATGAAAAACTGTTTTTT. Translating gives CATLFQTGVNEKLFF. The V and J genes are TRBV5-1 and TRBJ1-4, with a tentative D call TRBD1 (6 bases). This CDR3 has 15 amino acids. V was cut by 9 bases and J by 4 bases, with 19 bases left in between. CDR1 SGHRS and CDR2 YFSETQ come from the germline V gene.

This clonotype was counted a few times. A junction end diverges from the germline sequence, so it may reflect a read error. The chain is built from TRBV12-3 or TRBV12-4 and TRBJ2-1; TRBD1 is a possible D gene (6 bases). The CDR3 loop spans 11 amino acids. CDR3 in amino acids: CATSRGNEQFF. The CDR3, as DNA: TGCGCAACTTCCAGGGGCAATGAGCAGTTCTTC.

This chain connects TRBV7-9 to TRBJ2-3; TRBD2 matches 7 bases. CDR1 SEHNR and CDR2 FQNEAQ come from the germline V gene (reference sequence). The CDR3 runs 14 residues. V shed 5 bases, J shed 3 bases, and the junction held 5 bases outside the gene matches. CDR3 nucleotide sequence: TGTGCCAGCAGCCCACTAGCGCTAACAGATACGCAGTATTTT. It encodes CASSPLALTDTQYF.

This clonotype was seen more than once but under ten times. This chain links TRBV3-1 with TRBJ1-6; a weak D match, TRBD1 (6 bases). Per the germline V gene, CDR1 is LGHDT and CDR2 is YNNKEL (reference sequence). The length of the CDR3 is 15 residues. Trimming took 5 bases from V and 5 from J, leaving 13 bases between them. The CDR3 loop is CASSLVGADNSPLHF. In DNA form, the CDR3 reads TGTGCCAGCAGCTTAGTGGGGGCTGATAATTCACCCCTCCACTTT.

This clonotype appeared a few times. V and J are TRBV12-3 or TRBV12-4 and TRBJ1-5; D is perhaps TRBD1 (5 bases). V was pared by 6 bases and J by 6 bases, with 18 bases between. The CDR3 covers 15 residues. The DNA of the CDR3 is TGTGCCAGCAGAAGTGGGGACCGGGAAATTCAGCCCCAGCATTTT. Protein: CASRSGDREIQPQHF.